Shown below are 23 T cell receptor beta chains from a single sample sequenced in a study of blood T cell repertoires in COVID-19. Generated by immunoSEQ multiplex PCR, the TCRdb table keeps only in-frame clones and is missing some. The sample contains about 20,000 clones, under 95% of which appear only once. Sequencing was carried out using peripheral blood. These receptors all stem from a human donor in a cohort sampled during active COVID-19.

This clone was observed a few times. The chain employs TRBV25-1 and TRBJ2-7; a possible D gene is TRBD1 (6 bases). Trimming removed 3 bases at V and 4 bases at J, with 10 bases between. CDR3 length: 13 amino acids. The germline gives CDR1 MGHDK, CDR2 SYGVNS. CDR3 bases: TGTGCCAGCAGTGATGATACAGGGTACGAGCAGTACGTC. Translation: CASSDDTGYEQYV.

The chain has TRBV5-6 and TRBJ2-7; weak D call: TRBD2 (6 bases). There are 14 residues in the CDR3. The germline gives CDR1 SGHDT, CDR2 YYEEEE. V lost 2 bases, J lost 1 base, and 10 bases lay in between. Here the CDR3 DNA reads TGTGCCAGCAGCTTCCGGGGGAAATCCTACGAGCAGTACTTC. Protein: CASSFRGKSYEQYF.

The V call is TRBV11-3, the J call TRBJ1-1; D is unclear. The V gene's germline CDR1 is SGHNT and CDR2 YENEEA. The V end lost 2 bases, the J end lost 4 bases, and 8 bases lay between the germline ends. The CDR3 covers 13 residues. Written as DNA, the CDR3 is TGTGCCAGCAGCTTATCTGGAGCCACTGAAGCTTTCTTT. As protein: CASSLSGATEAFF.

The chain has TRBV28 and TRBJ1-1, with 8 bases fitting TRBD1. With 8 bases clipped from V and 11 bases from J, the junction kept 13 bases outside the gene matches. This CDR3 has 13 residues. From germline, CDR1 is MDHEN and CDR2 SYDVKM. The CDR3 DNA is TGTGCCAGCTCCACAGGGGGTACGACGACGGCTTTCTTT. This codes for CASSTGGTTTAFF.

Points on this clone: A read error may account for a junction end that differs from germline. J is TRBJ1-6 and V is TRBV6-2 or TRBV6-3, with D hard to call. The CDR3 extends over 12 amino acids. Per germline, CDR1 MNHEY and CDR2 SVGEGT. CDR3 sequence reads: CASSSTGVSVYF. CDR3 bases: TGTGCCAGCAGTTCGACCGGGGTCTCCGTATATTTT.

The chain combines TRBV10-1 with TRBJ2-3; D is possibly TRBD2 (6 bases). The V gene's germline CDR1 is WNHNN and CDR2 SYGVQD (reference sequence). V dropped 5 bases and J dropped 4 bases, with 16 bases sitting between them. The CDR3 length is 15 residues. CDR3 coding DNA: TGCGCCAGCAGTTTAGCGGCTGGAGGGTCAGATACGCAGTATTTT. It codes for CASSLAAGGSDTQYF.

The J gene is TRBJ1-2, the V gene TRBV7-9, with D perhaps matching TRBD1 (5 bases). V was shortened by 2 bases and J by 8 bases, with 9 bases between the two germline ends. The CDR3 covers 12 residues. Germline values: CDR1 SEHNR, CDR2 FQNEAQ (reference sequence). Here the CDR3 DNA reads TGTGCCAGCAGCTTAACGGGACTCGGCTACACCTTC. Amino acids: CASSLTGLGYTF. The whole variable domain, filled in from reference TRBV7-9 and TRBJ1-2, reads DTGVSQNPRHKITKRGQNVTFRCDPISEHNRLYWYRQTLGQGPEFLTYFQNEAQLEKSRLLSDRFSAERPKGSFSTLEIQRTEQGDSAMYLCASSLTGLGYTFGSGTRLTVV.

This clone ranks as medium-sized. This chain links TRBV6-2 or TRBV6-3 with TRBJ1-5; 12 bases match TRBD1. J gave up 1 base and V 6 bases, and 4 bases lay outside the gene matches. Per germline, CDR1 MNHEY and CDR2 SVGEGT. CDR3 length: 16 amino acids. CDR3 nucleotides: TGTGCCAGCAGCGGGACAGGGGGCGCGAGCAATCAGCCCCAGCATTTT. It encodes CASSGTGGASNQPQHF.

This clone appeared a single time. V gene TRBV19 combines with J gene TRBJ2-2, with 9 bases aligning to TRBD2. There are 17 residues in the CDR3. The V gene end was trimmed by 10 bases and the J gene end by 7 bases; junction bases not matched to a gene: 19. From germline, CDR1 is LNHDA and CDR2 SQIVND (reference sequence). The CDR3, as DNA: TGTGCCAATAAGGGGGGACTAGCCTCACGGCGGGGCGGGGAGCTGTTTTTT. Its protein product is CANKGGLASRRGGELFF.

The chain is built from TRBV21-1 and TRBJ1-2; TRBD1 was called by the table and not checked on the DNA. TRBV21-1 is a documented pseudogene. This CDR3 region has 19 residues. The CDR3 sequence is CASSKSVGDRDRGNYGYTF. CDR3 DNA sequence: TGTGCCAGCAGCAAATCAGTAGGAGACCGGGACAGGGGTAACTATGGCTACACCTTC.

The chain has TRBV9 and TRBJ2-1; the match to TRBD2 covers 7 bases. The V segment lost 2 bases and the J segment 4 bases; nucleotides outside the gene matches: 9. This CDR3 has 16 amino acids. Germline V lookup: CDR1 SGDLS, CDR2 YYNGEE. For the CDR3, the DNA is TGTGCCAGCAGCGTGACCCTAGCGGCAGGGTACAATGAGCAGTTCTTC. Protein: CASSVTLAAGYNEQFF.

V gene TRBV3-1 (or the pseudogene TRBV3-2) combines with J gene TRBJ2-5; weak D call: TRBD1 (7 bases). This CDR3 contains 17 residues. Germline CDR1 is LGHDT and CDR2 is YNNKEL (reference sequence). Between the trimmed V and J ends, which lost 5 bases and 3 bases, there was a span of 22 bases. CDR3 region: CASSSGATGMFEETQYF. CDR3 coding DNA: TGTGCCAGCAGCTCGGGGGCGACAGGGATGTTTGAAGAGACCCAGTACTTC.

The V gene is TRBV24-1, the J gene TRBJ2-3, with TRBD2 identical over 11 bases. Germline loops: CDR1 KGHDR, CDR2 SFDVKD. V lost 4 bases and J lost 6; bases outside the gene matches: 14. This CDR3 has 18 residues. CDR3: CATSERGLAGGPIDTQYF. The CDR3 DNA is TGTGCCACCAGTGAGCGGGGATTAGCGGGAGGGCCGATCGATACGCAGTATTTT.

This chain joins TRBV5-1 and TRBJ2-1, with D unclear. Trimming pared 1 base from V and 5 bases from J, leaving 4 bases between. The CDR3 extends over 12 amino acids. Germline CDR1 is SGHRS and CDR2 is YFSETQ. CDR3 protein: CASSLSDNEQFF. The CDR3 DNA reads as TGCGCCAGCAGCTTGTCCGACAATGAGCAGTTCTTC.

This chain links TRBV15 with TRBJ2-6; D possibly corresponds to TRBD2 (5 bases). Trimming stripped 0 bases from V and 4 bases from J, with 7 bases between. The CDR3 runs 15 residues. Germline assignment: CDR1 LNHNV and CDR2 YYDKDF (reference sequence). The CDR3 nucleotides read TGTGCCACCAGCAGAGATCCGGGAGGGGCCAACGTCCTGACTTTC. This sequence encodes CATSRDPGGANVLTF.

V is TRBV5-1 and J is TRBJ2-1; D might be TRBD2 (6 bases). The CDR3 is made up of 14 amino acids. Germline values: CDR1 SGHRS, CDR2 YFSETQ. V shed 0 bases and J shed 10 bases, with 14 bases lying between them. The CDR3 region is CASSLGTARGEQFF. Written as DNA, the CDR3 is TGCGCCAGCAGCTTGGGGACGGCCCGGGGGGAGCAGTTCTTC.

The chain is built from TRBV7-3 and TRBJ2-7, with TRBD1 matching over 10 bases. The length of the CDR3 is 13 residues. Germline V gene sequence: CDR1 SGHTA, CDR2 FQGTGA. J was trimmed by 6 bases and V by 4 bases; bases with no gene match: 3. CDR3 sequence reads: CASSSGTGAEQYF. The CDR3 nucleotides read TGTGCCAGCAGCTCCGGGACAGGGGCCGAGCAGTACTTC. Variable domain in full (rest from reference TRBV7-3 and TRBJ2-7): GAGVSQTPSNKVTEKGKYVELRCDPISGHTALYWYRQSLGQGPEFLIYFQGTGAADDSGLPNDRFFAVRPEGSVSTLKIQRTERGDSAVYLCASSSGTGAEQYFGPGTRLTVT.

This chain uses TRBV11-2 with TRBJ1-2; 11 bases are a match to TRBD1. After removal of 1 base from V and 0 bases from J, the junction contained 4 bases not matched to a gene. The CDR3 loop spans 17 amino acids. Germline CDR1 and CDR2: SGHAT and FQNNGV. CDR3 in amino acids: CASSLGWTGGANYGYTF. Here the CDR3 DNA reads TGTGCCAGCAGCTTAGGGTGGACAGGGGGCGCTAACTATGGCTACACCTTC.

This clone has just one count. The chain couples TRBV4-3 to TRBJ2-2; weak D call: TRBD1 (6 bases). V lost 7 bases and J 5 bases, leaving 17 bases between the germline ends. The CDR3 has 15 residues. Germline assignment: CDR1 LGHNA and CDR2 YSLEER. CDR3 nucleotides: TGCGCCAGCACAAGACAGGCTCTGGGGACCGGGGAGCTGTTTTTT. This gives the protein CASTRQALGTGELFF.

The chain carries TRBV7-9 and TRBJ1-2, with TRBD1 identical over 7 bases. CDR3 length: 13 residues. Germline V gives CDR1 SEHNR, CDR2 FQNEAQ (reference sequence). V trimming: 1 base; J trimming: 6 bases; junction bases outside the gene matches: 2. This CDR3 is CASSLEGGDGYTF. CDR3 coding DNA: TGTGCCAGCAGCTTAGAAGGGGGCGATGGCTACACCTTC.

The rearrangement joins TRBV3-1 (or the pseudogene TRBV3-2) to TRBJ1-2; D uncertain. V lost 1 base to trimming and J lost 8 bases, with 11 bases between them. This CDR3 region has 13 residues. CDR1 is LGHDT and CDR2 is YNNKEL in the germline V gene (reference sequence). CDR3 residues: CASSQVWAGGYTF. The CDR3 DNA sequence: TGTGCCAGCAGCCAAGTGTGGGCGGGCGGCTACACCTTC.

The rearrangement joins TRBV9 to TRBJ2-1; 12 bases match TRBD2. V lost 0 bases and J lost 5; bases outside the gene matches: 0. CDR1 is SGDLS, CDR2 YYNGEE, per germline. There are 15 residues in the CDR3. CDR3 in amino acids: CASSVGTSGDNEQFF. For the CDR3, the DNA is TGTGCCAGCAGCGTAGGGACTAGCGGGGACAATGAGCAGTTCTTC.

The rearrangement joins TRBV28 to TRBJ1-5, with a tentative D call TRBD1 (6 bases). Germline assignment: CDR1 MDHEN and CDR2 SYDVKM. The V end lost 6 bases, the J end lost 8 bases, and 11 bases lay between the germline ends. This CDR3 comprises 12 residues. The CDR3 DNA sequence: TGTGCCAGCAGGACAACAGGGAAGCCCCAGCATTTT. Its translation: CASRTTGKPQHF.